The T cell receptor (beta chain) described here comes from a study of blood T cell repertoires in COVID-19. This clone showed up just once. Cohort placement rested on clinical history that participants reported themselves. Sequencing used immunoSEQ multiplex PCR; TCRdb keeps in-frame clones, though not all of them. In the table there are roughly 180,000 clones, around 83% of which are singletons. Sequencing used PBMCs or T cells enriched from blood (not recorded which). This clonotype originated in a woman aged 50 to 60 in a cohort exposed to, infected with or recovered from COVID-19 (not recorded which).

The CDR3 DNA follows: TGCGCCAGCAGACGGACAGGGGAAAATCAGCCCCAGCATTTT. It encodes CASRRTGENQPQHF. The chain carries TRBV10-1 and TRBJ1-5, with 9 positions matching TRBD1. The CDR3 is 14 amino acids. With 6 bases clipped from V and 4 bases from J, the junction kept 4 bases outside the gene matches. Germline V CDR1 and CDR2: WNHNN, SYGVQD (reference sequence).